Listed here are 13 T cell receptor beta chains from one sample, sequenced in a study of shared clonotypes between healthy human individuals. Profiling relied on immunoSEQ multiplex PCR, and the TCRdb table lists in-frame clones only, not all of them. The data hold about 680,000 clones, with 90% to 95% observed a single time. In the naive CD8 group, cells lacked CD45RO and were positively selected for CCR7, so terminally differentiated effector memory CD45RA+ cells were left out. Source material: naive CD8+ T cells sorted from blood. The origin of the receptors is a man aged 25-45 years in good health.

The chain uses TRBV5-1 and TRBJ1-1, with D uncertain. V gave up 0 bases and J gave up 0 bases, with 9 bases separating them. Germline V gives CDR1 SGHRS, CDR2 YFSETQ. The CDR3 loop spans 15 amino acids. Here the CDR3 DNA reads TGCGCCAGCAGCTTGGTTCAGTTCATGAACACTGAAGCTTTCTTT. It translates to CASSLVQFMNTEAFF.

This chain links TRBV6-1 with TRBJ2-5, with a possible D match to TRBD2 (7 bases). Germline V gives CDR1 MNHNS, CDR2 SASEGT. This CDR3 comprises 13 residues. The V end lost 7 bases, the J end lost 4 bases, and 13 bases lay between the germline ends. CDR3 coding DNA: TGTGCCAGCAAGGGGGAGGGGCGAGAGACCCAGTACTTC. Protein sequence: CASKGEGRETQYF.

This clone has just a few counts. V and J are TRBV4-3 and TRBJ2-7; D is possibly TRBD2 (6 bases). Deletions cut 1 base from V and 4 bases from J, with 14 bases between. The CDR3 has 15 amino acids. Germline CDR1 is LGHNA and CDR2 is YSLEER. Here the CDR3 DNA reads TGCGCCAGCAGCCAAGTAGGGAGGTTGCGGTACGAGCAGTACTTC. Its protein product is CASSQVGRLRYEQYF.

The chain recombines TRBV7-2 with TRBJ2-5; D is unclear. The ends were cut back, 1 base at V and 6 bases at J, with 12 bases in the middle. The CDR3 is made up of 14 amino acids. The germline V gene encodes CDR1 SGHTA and CDR2 FQGNSA. The CDR3 nucleotides read TGTGCCAGCAGCTTAGACCCATCCTGGAAGACCCAGTACTTC. It encodes CASSLDPSWKTQYF.

Points on this clone: The same CDR3 also results from other DNA sequences found in this sample. The chain recombines TRBV7-9 with TRBJ2-7; the D is unclear. V was shortened by 4 bases and J by 1 base, with 8 bases between the two germline ends. The CDR3 sequence is 13 residues long. In germline, CDR1 is SEHNR, CDR2 FQNEAQ (reference sequence). In DNA, the CDR3 is TGTGCCAGCAGCTCCAGATCTTCCTACGAGCAGTACTTC. Residues: CASSSRSSYEQYF.

The chain carries TRBV13 and TRBJ2-5; 8 bases fit TRBD1. Trimming cost V 5 bases and J 5 bases; bases outside gene matches: 10. Germline CDR1 and CDR2: PRHDT and FYEKMQ (reference sequence). This CDR3 region has 15 residues. CDR3: CASSKRQGLGETQYF. The DNA for the CDR3 is TGTGCCAGCAGCAAACGACAGGGGTTAGGGGAGACCCAGTACTTC.

The V gene is TRBV11-3, the J gene TRBJ2-1; D is perhaps TRBD1 or TRBD2 (5 bases each). Germline V CDR1 and CDR2: SGHNT, YENEEA. There are 14 residues in the CDR3. V lost 5 bases, J lost 7 bases, and 15 bases lay in between. The CDR3 reads CASSLGRGPNEQFF. For the CDR3, the DNA is TGTGCCAGCAGCCTGGGACGGGGTCCGAATGAGCAGTTCTTC.

CDR3 in amino acids: CASSDSGTGAFEQYF. The CDR3 nucleotides are TGTGCCAGCAGCGATAGCGGGACGGGGGCCTTCGAGCAGTACTTC. The rearrangement uses TRBV11-2 and TRBJ2-7; TRBD2 agrees at 8 bases. V was clipped by 5 bases and J by 6 bases; unmatched bases: 12. Germline V gives CDR1 SGHAT, CDR2 FQNNGV. This CDR3 spans 15 amino acids.

J is TRBJ2-2 and V is TRBV19; TRBD2 matches 9 bases. J lost 4 bases, V lost 1 base, and 10 bases had no gene match. CDR1 and CDR2 (germline): LNHDA, SQIVND (reference sequence). CDR3 length equals 18 residues. This chain's CDR3 is CASSIGAIAGGGTGELFF. The CDR3 DNA sequence: TGTGCCAGTAGTATAGGCGCGATTGCGGGAGGGGGCACCGGGGAGCTGTTTTTT.

This chain joins TRBV5-1 and TRBJ2-7; unclear D gene. Trimming removed 0 bases from V and 4 bases from J, with 14 bases in between. Germline V lookup: CDR1 SGHRS, CDR2 YFSETQ. There are 15 residues in the CDR3. The CDR3 nucleotides read TGCGCCAGCAGCTTGGATCGGCTCCCCAGTTACGAGCAGTACTTC. Protein product: CASSLDRLPSYEQYF.

The rearrangement links TRBV14 to TRBJ2-7; 8 positions agree with TRBD2. This CDR3 comprises 15 residues. The V and J ends lost 0 bases and 1 base, in that order; junction bases with no gene match: 2. Germline V gives CDR1 SGHDN, CDR2 FVKESK. The CDR3 nucleotides read TGTGCCAGCAGCCAAGAGACTAGCGCGTCCTACGAGCAGTACTTC. Protein sequence: CASSQETSASYEQYF. Filled out from reference TRBV14 and TRBJ2-7, the complete variable domain reads EAGVTQFPSHSVIEKGQTVTLRCDPISGHDNLYWYRRVMGKEIKFLLHFVKESKQDESGMPNNRFLAERTGGTYSTLKVQPAELEDSGVYFCASSQETSASYEQYFGPGTRLTVT.

V and J are TRBV28 and TRBJ2-5, with D perhaps TRBD2 (6 bases). In germline, CDR1 is MDHEN, CDR2 SYDVKM. Between the trimmed V and J ends, which lost 3 bases and 9 bases, there was a span of 20 bases. CDR3 size: 15 residues. CDR3 region: CASSFPGSGETAQYF. The CDR3 coding sequence is TGTGCCAGCAGTTTCCCGGGTAGCGGAGAAACGGCCCAGTACTTC.

The chain combines TRBV28 with TRBJ1-3; no firm D call. Germline values: CDR1 MDHEN, CDR2 SYDVKM. CDR3 length: 13 amino acids. Between the trimmed V and J ends, which lost 8 bases and 0 bases, there was a span of 8 bases. CDR3 in amino acids: CASSQNSGNTIYF. CDR3 nucleotide sequence: TGTGCCAGCTCTCAAAACTCTGGAAACACCATATATTTT.